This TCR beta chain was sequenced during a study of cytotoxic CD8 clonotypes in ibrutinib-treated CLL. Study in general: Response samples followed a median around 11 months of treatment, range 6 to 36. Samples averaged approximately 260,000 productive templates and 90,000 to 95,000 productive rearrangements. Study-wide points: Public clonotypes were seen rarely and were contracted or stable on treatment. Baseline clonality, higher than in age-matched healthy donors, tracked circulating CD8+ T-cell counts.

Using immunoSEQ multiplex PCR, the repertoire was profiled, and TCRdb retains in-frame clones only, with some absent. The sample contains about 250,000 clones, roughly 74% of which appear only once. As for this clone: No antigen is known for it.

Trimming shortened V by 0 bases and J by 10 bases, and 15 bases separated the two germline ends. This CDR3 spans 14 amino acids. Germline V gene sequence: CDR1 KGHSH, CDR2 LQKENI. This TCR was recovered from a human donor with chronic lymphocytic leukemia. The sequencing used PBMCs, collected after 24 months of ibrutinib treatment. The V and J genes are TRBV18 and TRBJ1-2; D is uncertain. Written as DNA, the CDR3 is TGTGCCAGCTCACCACCCACGGGTCAGCCAGCCTACACCTTC. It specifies CASSPPTGQPAYTF. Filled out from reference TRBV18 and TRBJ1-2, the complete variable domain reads NAGVMQNPRHLVRRRGQEARLRCSPMKGHSHVYWYRQLPEEGLKFMVYLQKENIIDESGMPKERFSAEFPKEGPSILRIQQVVRGDSAAYFCASSPPTGQPAYTFGSGTRLTVV.